What follows are 20 T cell receptor beta chains derived from one specimen sequenced in a study of blood T cell repertoires in COVID-19. Produced via immunoSEQ multiplex PCR; TCRdb's table is partial and in-frame only. The sample consists of fewer than 500,000 clones, roughly 90% of them appearing once. The source material was PBMCs or T cells enriched from blood (not recorded which). Every receptor here comes from a woman in her 30s with acute COVID-19.

V and J are TRBV24-1 and TRBJ1-1; 9 nucleotides align to TRBD1. J lost 3 bases, V lost 4 bases, and 5 bases had no gene match. CDR1 is KGHDR, CDR2 SFDVKD, per germline. The CDR3 consists of 15 residues. The CDR3 region is CATSDTGGAYTEAFF. The CDR3 DNA reads as TGTGCCACCAGTGACACAGGGGGCGCGTACACTGAAGCTTTCTTT.

The rearrangement joins TRBV24-1 to TRBJ2-1; D may be TRBD2 (5 bases). The CDR3 covers 18 residues. V gave up 5 bases and J gave up 0 bases, with 19 bases separating them. Looked up from germline, CDR1 is KGHDR and CDR2 is SFDVKD. The CDR3 spells CATSVSPQPRGSYNEQFF. CDR3 nucleotide sequence: TGTGCCACCAGTGTTTCCCCCCAGCCCCGGGGCTCCTACAATGAGCAGTTCTTC.

V usage is TRBV7-8 and J usage is TRBJ1-1; D is undetermined. Trimming took 1 base from V and 3 from J, leaving 6 bases between them. The germline V gene encodes CDR1 SGHVS and CDR2 FQNEAQ. This CDR3 has 13 residues. CDR3 DNA sequence: TGTGCCAGCAGCTTAGTCCGGGACACTGAAGCTTTCTTT. Its translation: CASSLVRDTEAFF. The full variable domain, its missing parts supplied by reference TRBV7-8 and TRBJ1-1, is GAGVSQSPRYKVAKRGQDVALRCDPISGHVSLFWYQQALGQGPEFLTYFQNEAQLDKSGLPSDRFFAERPEGSVSTLKIQRTQQEDSAVYLCASSLVRDTEAFFGQGTRLTVV.

The genes are TRBV28 and TRBJ1-5; 9 bases line up with TRBD1. The germline V gene encodes CDR1 MDHEN and CDR2 SYDVKM. This CDR3 is built from 14 residues. V lost 6 bases to trimming and J lost 7 bases; unmatched junction nucleotides: 7. CDR3 protein: CASSLTGGWQPQHF. The DNA for the CDR3 is TGTGCCAGCAGCCTTACAGGGGGCTGGCAGCCCCAGCATTTT. The whole variable domain, filled in from reference TRBV28 and TRBJ1-5, reads DVKVTQSSRYLVKRTGEKVFLECVQDMDHENMFWYRQDPGLGLRLIYFSYDVKMKEKGDIPEGYSVSREKKERFSLILESASTNQTSMYLCASSLTGGWQPQHFGDGTRLSIL.

In this sample, this clone turned up a few times. The chain uses TRBV2 and TRBJ1-6; 8 bases agree with TRBD1. Germline trimming cut 2 bases from V and 7 bases from J; bases unmatched to any gene: 13. Germline CDR1 and CDR2: SNHLY and FYNNEI. The CDR3 length is 18 residues. The CDR3 nucleotides read TGTGCCAGCAGTGAATTCCCCGGACAGGGTGGGATCAATTCACCCCTCCACTTT. As protein: CASSEFPGQGGINSPLHF.

This sequence joins TRBV18 and TRBJ1-1, with TRBD1 matching 7 bases. This CDR3 is built from 14 residues. Germline values: CDR1 KGHSH, CDR2 LQKENI. J gave up 5 bases and V 4 bases, and 7 bases lay outside the gene matches. This CDR3 reads CASSLDRVGTEAFF. The CDR3, as DNA: TGTGCCAGCTCACTCGACAGGGTGGGAACTGAAGCTTTCTTT.

This clone was seen only once. In DNA form, the CDR3 reads TGTGCCAGCAGCTTCGGTTCGCCGCCGACCTTC. It encodes CASSFGSPPTF. The chain carries TRBV5-6 and TRBJ1-2; D remains ambiguous. Trimming shortened V by 2 bases and J by 14 bases, and 13 bases separated the two germline ends. The V gene's germline CDR1 is SGHDT and CDR2 YYEEEE. The CDR3 length is 11 residues.

Written as DNA, the CDR3 is TGTGCCAGTCGAATCGACAGGGGCAATTCACCCCTCCACTTT. Translation gives CASRIDRGNSPLHF. V and J are TRBV28 and TRBJ1-6; 8 bases agree with TRBD1. With V trimmed by 9 bases and J by 7 bases, 8 bases remained unmatched. This CDR3 comprises 14 residues. The germline gives CDR1 MDHEN, CDR2 SYDVKM.

The rearrangement uses TRBV7-2 and TRBJ2-7; 10 positions match TRBD2. The CDR3 loop spans 15 amino acids. CDR1 is SGHTA and CDR2 is FQGNSA in the germline V gene. J was trimmed by 0 bases and V by 5 bases; bases with no gene match: 4. The CDR3 nucleotides read TGTGCCAGCAGCAAGACTAGCGGGTTCTCCTACGAGCAGTACTTC. Protein product: CASSKTSGFSYEQYF.

Remarks on this clone: This CDR3 is also generated by other DNA sequences in the sample. The chain joins TRBV5-1 to TRBJ2-5; 8 bases are a match to TRBD2. The CDR3 totals 14 residues. V trimming: 2 bases; J trimming: 2 bases; junction bases outside the gene matches: 2. Germline V gene data show CDR1 as SGHRS and CDR2 as YFSETQ. Here the CDR3 reads CASSLGGGQETQYF. DNA of the CDR3: TGCGCCAGCAGCTTAGGCGGGGGGCAAGAGACCCAGTACTTC.

The rearrangement links TRBV2 to TRBJ1-5; TRBD1 matches at 9 bases. V was pared by 6 bases and J by 5 bases, with 5 bases of the junction left unmatched. CDR3 size: 14 residues. Germline V CDR1 and CDR2: SNHLY, FYNNEI. The CDR3 DNA follows: TGTGCCAGCAGGGGGACAGGGAGTCATCAGCCCCAGCATTTT. Translated, it gives CASRGTGSHQPQHF.

J is TRBJ1-2 and V is TRBV13; 9 bases match TRBD1. Germline V gene lookup returns CDR1 PRHDT and CDR2 FYEKMQ (reference sequence). The trim removed 0 bases at V and 6 bases at J, leaving 8 bases unmatched. This CDR3 is 16 amino acids long. CDR3: CASSLGPGTGTDGYTF. The CDR3 DNA is TGTGCCAGCAGCTTAGGCCCCGGGACAGGGACAGATGGCTACACCTTC.

The gene calls are TRBV4-3 and TRBJ1-5, with D unclear. The ends were cut back, 2 bases at V and 7 bases at J, with 9 bases in the middle. The CDR3 has 13 amino acids. CDR1 and CDR2 from the germline V gene are LGHNA and YSLEER. As DNA, the CDR3 is TGCGCCAGCAGCCAAACCGCGTGGCAGCCCCAGCATTTT. Its protein is CASSQTAWQPQHF.

The chain joins TRBV5-5 to TRBJ1-2, with TRBD1 matching over 7 bases. J gave up 3 bases and V 0 bases, and 2 bases lay outside the gene matches. The V gene's germline CDR1 is SGHKS and CDR2 YYEKEE (reference sequence). The CDR3 sequence is 14 residues long. The CDR3 spells CASSLGQGDYGYTF. CDR3 nucleotide sequence: TGTGCCAGCAGCTTGGGACAGGGTGACTATGGCTACACCTTC.

This chain connects TRBV7-6 to TRBJ1-5, with D unclear. Germline values: CDR1 SGHVS, CDR2 FNYEAQ. Trimming cost V 5 bases and J 7 bases, with 12 bases left between them. The CDR3 totals 13 residues. CDR3: CASSRVGGQPQHF. The CDR3 DNA sequence: TGTGCCAGCAGCCGGGTAGGCGGACAGCCCCAGCATTTT.

The chain uses TRBV11-2 and TRBJ1-2, with D tentatively TRBD1 (5 bases). Deletions cut 5 bases from V and 5 bases from J, with 15 bases between. Germline-derived CDR1 and CDR2 are SGHAT and FQNNGV. The CDR3 spans 14 residues. The chain's CDR3 is CASSPRTRDYGYTF. In DNA form, the CDR3 reads TGTGCCAGCAGCCCCCGGACACGAGATTATGGCTACACCTTC.

The chain uses TRBV10-2 and TRBJ2-3; TRBD1 matches 9 bases. The CDR3 is 14 amino acids. From germline, CDR1 is WSHSY and CDR2 SAAADI. V was pared by 10 bases and J by 1 base, with 6 bases of the junction left unmatched. The CDR3 region is CAMGDRAGTDTQYF. CDR3 sequence (DNA): TGCGCCATGGGGGACAGGGCGGGCACAGATACGCAGTATTTT.

The rearrangement links TRBV6-5 to TRBJ1-5, with 9 bases fitting TRBD1. CDR1 and CDR2 from the germline V gene are MNHEY and SVGAGI. CDR3 length: 14 amino acids. Trimming removed 7 bases from V and 9 bases from J; junction bases left unmatched: 10. The CDR3 is CASTMGQGFSPQHF. CDR3 coding DNA: TGTGCCAGCACAATGGGACAGGGTTTCTCGCCCCAGCATTTT.

This chain joins TRBV19 and TRBJ1-2; 7 bases are a match to TRBD1. Germline CDR1 and CDR2: LNHDA and SQIVND (reference sequence). The length of the CDR3 is 14 residues. V trimming: 8 bases; J trimming: 1 base; junction bases outside the gene matches: 7. Here the CDR3 reads CASSDRSLNYGYTF. The CDR3 DNA sequence: TGTGCCAGTTCGGACAGGTCCCTTAACTATGGCTACACCTTC.

This clone was observed once. The sample carries other DNA sequences with the same CDR3. V gene TRBV24-1 combines with J gene TRBJ2-1; D gene unclear. The CDR3 has 13 amino acids. The V end was cut by 3 bases, the J end by 4 bases, with 6 bases between. Germline V CDR1 and CDR2: KGHDR, SFDVKD. CDR3 region: CATSDPSYNEQFF. In DNA form, the CDR3 reads TGTGCCACCAGTGATCCCTCGTACAATGAGCAGTTCTTC.